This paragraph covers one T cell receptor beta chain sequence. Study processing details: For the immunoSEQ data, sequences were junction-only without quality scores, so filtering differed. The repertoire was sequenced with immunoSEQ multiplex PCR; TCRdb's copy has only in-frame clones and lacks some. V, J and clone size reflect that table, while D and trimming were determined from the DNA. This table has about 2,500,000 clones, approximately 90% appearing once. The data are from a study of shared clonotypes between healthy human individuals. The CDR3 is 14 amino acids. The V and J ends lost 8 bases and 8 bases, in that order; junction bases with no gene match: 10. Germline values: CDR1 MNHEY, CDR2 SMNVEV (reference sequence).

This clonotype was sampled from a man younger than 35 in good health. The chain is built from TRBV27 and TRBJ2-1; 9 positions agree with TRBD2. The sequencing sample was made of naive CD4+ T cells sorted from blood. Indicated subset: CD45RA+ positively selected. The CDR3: CASSLAGTPHEQFF. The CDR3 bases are TGTGCCAGCTCTCTAGCGGGGACCCCCCATGAGCAGTTCTTC.